This T cell receptor (beta chain) was sequenced for a study of post-analysis software for immune sequencing data. Study-wide context: Recorded subtypes: relapsing-remitting, secondary progressive, progressive-relapsing; some patients unannotated.

The V segment lost 1 base and the J segment 4 bases; nucleotides outside the gene matches: 12. The germline CDR1 and CDR2 sequences are DFQATT and SNEGSKA (reference sequence). This CDR3 contains 17 residues. This clonotype occurred a few times. The antigen is undetermined. Each TCR beta cDNA library carried unique molecular identifiers. Roughly 500,000 cDNA molecules came from roughly 1 to 10 million T cells. One entry per CDR3 protein, called by TCRdb with MiXCR from the PCR reads. The sample yields about 540,000 distinct CDR3 sequences, roughly 34% seen once. General study points: Comparison of patients with controls showed a handful of TRBV segments more frequent in patients, TRBV5-6, TRBV5-1 and TRBV20-1 among them. The study found significantly lower normalized Chao1 diversity in multiple sclerosis patients than in controls.

V is TRBV20-1 and J is TRBJ2-3; TRBD1 matches at 9 bases. The sequencing input was blood. This receptor was obtained from a girl between 2 and 17 years old with multiple sclerosis. CDR3 in DNA: TGCAGTGCTAGAGCCCCGGCCGGGACAGGGAGGGCAGATACGCAGTATTTT. It specifies CSARAPAGTGRADTQYF.